This T cell receptor beta chain is drawn from a study of shared clonotypes between healthy human individuals. Measured with immunoSEQ multiplex PCR; TCRdb has only the in-frame clones, and not every one. Seen here are 2 million to 3 million clones, roughly 93% observed once, and the top ten hold 0.36%. Trimming left V 8 bases short and J 6 bases short, with 8 bases between. From germline, CDR1 is MDHEN and CDR2 SYDVKM. The CDR3 contains 11 residues. The rearrangement links TRBV28 to TRBJ2-1; D ambiguous. The source material was naive CD4+ T cells from PBMCs. Subset reported: CD45RA+ positively selected. This sequence was found in a man aged 18 to 29 in good health. Some clones in this sample may be carry-over from other donors' samples. The CDR3 sequence: CASCRPNEQFF. In nucleotides, the CDR3 is TGTGCCAGCTGCCGTCCCAATGAGCAGTTCTTC.